The clone carrying this T cell receptor (beta chain) was counted between two and nine times. Its antigen remains unknown. PCR employed 60 Vbeta and 13 Jbeta primers. Only in-frame clones appear in the TCRdb table, and some are missing; sequencing was by immunoSEQ multiplex PCR. The table lists about 100,000 clones, about 77% of them singletons. Everyone who donated was a healthy bone marrow donor. This sample is drawn from a study of cytomegalovirus exposure and HLA in healthy donors. Study-wide findings and caveats: A further, later analysis showed that HLA-associated TCR beta chains (compared with equally common others) were more clonally expanded.

The receptor's source is a woman between 18 and 30 years old in good health and CMV-seropositive. The sequenced material came from PBMCs.

The CDR3 coding sequence is TGTGCCAGCAGCTTAACTAGCGGGGTGAACACCGGGGAGCTGTTTTTT. It translates to CASSLTSGVNTGELFF. The chain has TRBV7-3 and TRBJ2-2; TRBD2 matches 8 bases. Germline CDR1 and CDR2: SGHTA and FQGTGA. This CDR3 region has 16 residues. V lost 0 bases to trimming and J lost 1 base; unmatched junction nucleotides: 1.